This passage covers 5 T cell receptor beta chains from one sample sequenced in a study of memory B cells and T cells in multiple sclerosis. Separate sequencing covered autoproliferating (CFSE-dim) and non-proliferating (CFSE-high) T cells from stimulus-free culture. 40 million to 50 million CFSE-labeled PBMCs were cultured less than nine days unstimulated, then replicate wells were pooled. The antigens these receptors bind are not known. Generated by immunoSEQ multiplex PCR, the TCRdb table keeps only in-frame clones and is missing some. The sample yields 35,000 to 55,000 clones, around 80% seen once. Sequencing used PBMCs from blood kept in culture. These receptors originate from a human donor with multiple sclerosis.

The gene calls are TRBV11-2 and TRBJ2-1; unclear D gene. The CDR3 is 11 residues long. CDR1 and CDR2 (germline): SGHAT, FQNNGV. Trimming stripped 5 bases from V and 8 bases from J, with 7 bases between. The CDR3 loop reads CASSEGYEQFF. CDR3 nucleotide sequence: TGTGCCAGCAGCGAAGGATATGAGCAGTTCTTC.

The chain links TRBV7-2 to TRBJ1-2; D not resolved. Trimming took off 5 bases at V and 0 bases at J, with 16 bases between the two ends. Germline V lookup: CDR1 SGHTA, CDR2 FQGNSA. This CDR3 spans 16 amino acids. This chain's CDR3 is CASSAHHRPANYGYTF. The CDR3 bases are TGTGCCAGCAGCGCCCATCACAGACCCGCTAACTATGGCTACACCTTC. The variable domain in full, completed from reference TRBV7-2 and TRBJ1-2, reads GAGVSQSPSNKVTEKGKDVELRCDPISGHTALYWYRQSLGQGLEFLIYFQGNSAPDKSGLPSDRFSAERTGGSVSTLTIQRTQQEDSAVYLCASSAHHRPANYGYTFGSGTRLTVV.

The J gene is TRBJ2-1, the V gene TRBV7-2, with unresolved D. Looked up from germline, CDR1 is SGHTA and CDR2 is FQGNSA. V gave up 8 bases and J gave up 10 bases, with 12 bases separating them. The CDR3 covers 11 residues. Written as DNA, the CDR3 is TGTGCCAGCCGCCTGATTCGGGAGCAGTTCTTC. Residues: CASRLIREQFF.

This sequence joins TRBV7-9 and TRBJ1-2; 9 nucleotides line up with TRBD1. After removal of 5 bases from V and 8 bases from J, the junction contained 6 bases not matched to a gene. Germline CDR1 is SEHNR and CDR2 is FQNEAQ (reference sequence). The CDR3 has 13 residues. DNA of the CDR3: TGTGCCAGCAGCAGACAGGGGGTGGAGGGCTACACCTTC. This translates into CASSRQGVEGYTF.

V usage is TRBV15 and J usage is TRBJ1-5, with no clear D. The V gene's germline CDR1 is LNHNV and CDR2 YYDKDF (reference sequence). The CDR3 runs 13 residues. V dropped 3 bases and J dropped 9 bases, with 12 bases sitting between them. In DNA form, the CDR3 reads TGTGCCACCAGCAGCCTCGGGCCTCTGCCCCAGCATTTT. Residues: CATSSLGPLPQHF.